One and the same sample provided the 21 T cell receptor beta chains below, sequenced in a study of cytomegalovirus exposure and HLA in healthy donors. Primers: 60 Vbeta forward and 13 Jbeta reverse. Data came from immunoSEQ multiplex PCR; TCRdb stores just in-frame clones and leaves some out. Here the sample spans some 270,000 clones, about 93% being singletons. Sample: PBMCs. The origin of the receptors is a girl aged 2-9 years in good health and CMV-seronegative.

The chain combines TRBV15 with TRBJ2-3, with 12 bases matching TRBD2. This CDR3 has 18 amino acids. Trimming cost V 0 bases and J 3 bases; bases outside gene matches: 7. The germline V gene encodes CDR1 LNHNV and CDR2 YYDKDF (reference sequence). The CDR3 protein is CATSRDPPSGRGTDTQYF. Written as DNA, the CDR3 is TGTGCCACCAGCAGAGATCCCCCTAGCGGGAGGGGGACAGATACGCAGTATTTT. Supplemented by reference TRBV15 and TRBJ2-3, the full variable domain reads DAMVIQNPRYQVTQFGKPVTLSCSQTLNHNVMYWYQQKSSQAPKLLFHYYDKDFNNEADTPDNFQSRRPNTSFCFLDIRSPGLGDTAMYLCATSRDPPSGRGTDTQYFGPGTRLTVL.

The CDR3 DNA sequence: TGCGCCAGCAGCGCGGCAGGGGGCTCCTACGAGCAGTACTTC. It encodes CASSAAGGSYEQYF. V gene TRBV4-1 combines with J gene TRBJ2-7; 7 positions agree with TRBD1. The CDR3 covers 14 residues. The V segment lost 5 bases and the J segment 0 bases; nucleotides outside the gene matches: 4. Germline loops: CDR1 MGHRA, CDR2 YSYEKL.

V and J are TRBV6-1 and TRBJ2-7; TRBD1 matches at 7 bases. The CDR3 covers 12 residues. Losses at the gene ends were 9 bases for V and 2 bases for J; bases not matched to a gene: 4. CDR1 is MNHNS and CDR2 is SASEGT in the germline V gene. DNA of the CDR3: TGTGCCAGTGATCAGGGGGCCTACGAGCAGTACTTC. Its protein is CASDQGAYEQYF.

The chain employs TRBV19 and TRBJ1-5; D uncertain. Germline V gene data show CDR1 as LNHDA and CDR2 as SQIVND (reference sequence). The CDR3 length is 14 residues. Between the trimmed V and J ends, which lost 0 bases and 9 bases, there was a span of 12 bases. In DNA form, the CDR3 reads TGTGCCAGTAGTATAGATCGAGGCCTTTCGCCCCAGCATTTT. It is translated as CASSIDRGLSPQHF.

The chain uses TRBV6-1 and TRBJ2-1; D perhaps matches TRBD1 (6 bases). Germline CDR1 reads MNHNS; CDR2 reads SASEGT. The CDR3 is made up of 16 amino acids. With 1 base removed from V and 2 bases from J, the gap between germline ends came to 12 bases. DNA for the CDR3: TGTGCCAGCAGTGAAGTCGGGACAAGGCCCTACAATGAGCAGTTCTTC. Residues: CASSEVGTRPYNEQFF.

The J gene is TRBJ1-6, the V gene TRBV5-6; 8 bases fit TRBD1. In germline, CDR1 is SGHDT, CDR2 YYEEEE. J gave up 9 bases and V 0 bases, and 5 bases lay outside the gene matches. There are 15 residues in the CDR3. CDR3 region: CASSLAPDRVSPLHF. The CDR3 coding sequence is TGTGCCAGCAGCTTGGCCCCGGACAGGGTTTCACCCCTCCACTTT.

The gene calls are TRBV9 and TRBJ2-3; 7 bases line up with TRBD2. Trimming took 0 bases from V and 2 from J; bases not matched to a gene: 9. Looked up from germline, CDR1 is SGDLS and CDR2 is YYNGEE. The CDR3 totals 17 residues. The CDR3: CASSVASLAALTDTQYF. CDR3 sequence (DNA): TGTGCCAGCAGCGTAGCCTCCCTAGCGGCCCTCACAGATACGCAGTATTTT.

This clone was counted once. The chain employs TRBV6-1 and TRBJ1-5; perhaps TRBD1 as D (6 bases). Germline V lookup: CDR1 MNHNS, CDR2 SASEGT. The CDR3 contains 12 residues. Trimming took 8 bases from V and 9 from J, leaving 14 bases between them. CDR3 nucleotide sequence: TGTGCCAGCGGGGGGGGGCGGCGGCCCCAGCATTTT. It yields the protein CASGGGRRPQHF.

The chain employs TRBV29-1 and TRBJ1-2, with a weak D call TRBD1 (6 bases). CDR1 and CDR2 from the germline V gene are SQVTM and ANQGSEA. Between the trimmed V and J ends, which lost 7 bases and 5 bases, there was a span of 14 bases. The CDR3 covers 12 residues. CDR3 loop: CSGAQGGYGYTF. CDR3 sequence (DNA): TGCAGCGGTGCACAGGGAGGGTATGGCTACACCTTC.

The chain employs TRBV25-1 and TRBJ1-5, with 7 bases aligning to TRBD1. This CDR3 region has 13 residues. Trimming removed 5 bases from V and 4 bases from J; junction bases left unmatched: 2. The germline V gene has CDR1 MGHDK and CDR2 SYGVNS. This chain's CDR3 is CASSRQGNQPQHF. The CDR3 DNA sequence: TGTGCCAGCAGTAGACAGGGTAATCAGCCCCAGCATTTT.

The chain employs TRBV7-9 and TRBJ1-2, with no clear D. Germline V CDR1 and CDR2: SEHNR, FQNEAQ (reference sequence). The CDR3 extends over 14 amino acids. Trimming cost V 6 bases and J 1 base, with 12 bases left between them. The CDR3 protein is CASSKNGNNYGYTF. The DNA for the CDR3 is TGTGCCAGCAGTAAGAACGGGAATAACTATGGCTACACCTTC.

The V gene is TRBV28, the J gene TRBJ2-5, with D perhaps matching TRBD1 (6 bases). From germline, CDR1 is MDHEN and CDR2 SYDVKM. V was shortened by 4 bases and J by 0 bases, with 21 bases between the two germline ends. The CDR3 is made up of 18 amino acids. The CDR3 loop is CASSYSHRRSGDQETQYF. DNA for the CDR3: TGTGCCAGCAGTTACTCCCACCGGAGGTCAGGGGACCAAGAGACCCAGTACTTC. The entire variable domain, with the rest obtained from reference TRBV28 and TRBJ2-5, is as follows: DVKVTQSSRYLVKRTGEKVFLECVQDMDHENMFWYRQDPGLGLRLIYFSYDVKMKEKGDIPEGYSVSREKKERFSLILESASTNQTSMYLCASSYSHRRSGDQETQYFGPGTRLLVL.

The chain couples TRBV11-3 to TRBJ1-1, with D possibly TRBD1 on 5 matching bases. The V and J ends lost 6 bases and 1 base respectively, with 6 bases between them. Germline-derived CDR1 and CDR2 are SGHNT and YENEEA. The CDR3 totals 12 residues. CDR3: CASRDKNTEAFF. The CDR3 DNA is TGTGCCAGCAGGGACAAGAACACTGAAGCTTTCTTT.

The CDR3 region has the DNA TGTGCCAGCAGTTACTCCAGGGGGCGCTATGGCTACACCTTC. It encodes CASSYSRGRYGYTF. The rearrangement uses TRBV6-5 and TRBJ1-2; 8 nucleotides agree with TRBD1. The germline CDR1 and CDR2 sequences are MNHEY and SVGAGI. Trimming cost V 0 bases and J 4 bases; bases outside gene matches: 1. The CDR3 length is 14 residues.

V gene TRBV5-6 combines with J gene TRBJ2-7, with 11 positions matching TRBD2. This CDR3 region has 17 residues. Losses at the gene ends were 4 bases for V and 0 bases for J; bases not matched to a gene: 9. CDR1 and CDR2 (germline): SGHDT, YYEEEE. The CDR3 is CASSPVVGLADSYEQYF. CDR3 in DNA: TGTGCCAGCAGCCCCGTGGTGGGACTAGCGGACTCCTACGAGCAGTACTTC. Using reference TRBV5-6 and TRBJ2-7 for the parts outside the CDR3, the full variable domain is DAGVTQSPTHLIKTRGQQVTLRCSPKSGHDTVSWYQQALGQGPQFIFQYYEEEERQRGNFPDRFSGHQFPNYSSELNVNALLLGDSALYLCASSPVVGLADSYEQYFGPGTRLTVT.

CDR3 sequence reads: CASSLVGTPGNTIYF. The CDR3 nucleotides read TGTGCCAGCAGCTTAGTGGGGACACCTGGAAACACCATATATTTT. The chain is built from TRBV11-2 and TRBJ1-3; D might be TRBD1 (6 bases). Germline V gives CDR1 SGHAT, CDR2 FQNNGV. The V and J ends lost 1 base and 2 bases respectively, with 9 bases between them. The CDR3 length is 15 residues.

The V call is TRBV7-9, the J call TRBJ2-1, with D possibly TRBD2 on 7 matching bases. Trimming shortened V by 4 bases and J by 0 bases, and 22 bases separated the two germline ends. The CDR3 runs 19 residues. CDR1 and CDR2 from the germline V gene are SEHNR and FQNEAQ (reference sequence). The CDR3 region has the DNA TGTGCCAGCAGCTCCCCACATGGCGGGGGCGGTATCTCCTACAATGAGCAGTTCTTC. Encoded protein: CASSSPHGGGGISYNEQFF.

The chain couples TRBV18 to TRBJ1-6; maybe TRBD1 (5 bases). The CDR3 extends over 12 amino acids. Trimming left V 3 bases short and J 10 bases short, with 7 bases between. The germline CDR1 and CDR2 sequences are KGHSH and LQKENI. This CDR3 reads CASSPGQSPLHF. The CDR3 region has the DNA TGTGCCAGCTCACCGGGGCAGTCACCCCTCCACTTT.

The chain couples TRBV28 to TRBJ2-7; 9 bases are a match to TRBD2. V was clipped by 6 bases and J by 0 bases; unmatched bases: 3. The CDR3 has 14 residues. Germline CDR1 MDHEN, CDR2 SYDVKM. DNA for the CDR3: TGTGCCAGCAGCGTAGCGGGGGTCTCCTACGAGCAGTACTTC. The encoded protein is CASSVAGVSYEQYF.

The genes are TRBV19 and TRBJ2-7, with TRBD1 matching over 8 bases. The length of the CDR3 is 12 residues. From germline, CDR1 is LNHDA and CDR2 SQIVND (reference sequence). J lost 7 bases, V lost 7 bases, and 6 bases had no gene match. This CDR3 is CASTSRGREQYF. The DNA for the CDR3 is TGTGCCAGTACATCCAGGGGGCGGGAGCAGTACTTC.

This chain joins TRBV30 and TRBJ2-3, with 12 positions matching TRBD2. CDR1 is GTSNPN and CDR2 is SVGIG in the germline V gene (reference sequence). With 2 bases clipped from V and 1 base from J, the junction kept 4 bases outside the gene matches. The CDR3 sequence is 16 residues long. As DNA, the CDR3 is TGTGCCTGGAGTCGACTAGCGGGGGCCGGCACAGATACGCAGTATTTT. Its protein is CAWSRLAGAGTDTQYF.